These 31 T cell receptor beta chains came from one sample sequenced in a study of cytomegalovirus exposure and HLA in healthy donors. Researchers ran the PCR with 60 Vbeta and 13 Jbeta primers. This table comes from immunoSEQ multiplex PCR, and its TCRdb copy is limited to in-frame clones, with some not included. The sample contains about 190,000 clones, 80% to 85% of which appear only once. The sample was PBMCs. These receptors originate from a young woman in good health and CMV-seronegative.

The rearrangement joins TRBV7-2 to TRBJ1-2; no firm D call. V was cut by 3 bases and J by 4 bases, with 15 bases left in between. The germline V gene encodes CDR1 SGHTA and CDR2 FQGNSA. The CDR3 contains 15 residues. The CDR3 DNA sequence: TGTGCCAGCAGCTTGTTTCAGGCCGGTGGCTATGGCTACACCTTC. This encodes CASSLFQAGGYGYTF. The whole variable domain, remainder taken from reference TRBV7-2 and TRBJ1-2, is GAGVSQSPSNKVTEKGKDVELRCDPISGHTALYWYRQSLGQGLEFLIYFQGNSAPDKSGLPSDRFSAERTGGSVSTLTIQRTQQEDSAVYLCASSLFQAGGYGYTFGSGTRLTVV.

The chain uses TRBV5-1 and TRBJ2-7; 13 bases fit TRBD2. After removal of 7 bases from V and 6 bases from J, the junction contained 10 bases not matched to a gene. The CDR3 totals 15 residues. Germline values: CDR1 SGHRS, CDR2 YFSETQ. The CDR3 sequence: CASQGLAGSPSEQYF. CDR3 DNA sequence: TGCGCCAGCCAGGGACTAGCGGGATCCCCTTCCGAGCAGTACTTC.

This sequence joins TRBV6-5 and TRBJ2-2; 10 bases line up with TRBD2. Germline V gene data show CDR1 as MNHEY and CDR2 as SVGAGI. Germline trimming cut 7 bases from V and 1 base from J; bases unmatched to any gene: 3. This CDR3 region has 15 residues. This CDR3 reads CASNRLAGNTGELFF. The CDR3 nucleotides are TGTGCCAGCAATAGACTAGCGGGGAACACCGGGGAGCTGTTTTTT.

V gene TRBV11-2 combines with J gene TRBJ2-2; TRBD1 matches 7 bases. Unmatched junction bases numbered 9, after V lost 4 bases and J lost 7 bases. CDR3 length equals 15 residues. Germline-derived CDR1 and CDR2 are SGHAT and FQNNGV. CDR3 nucleotides: TGTGCCAGCAGCTCAGGACAGGCCGGGGTCGGGGAGCTGTTTTTT. Translation: CASSSGQAGVGELFF.

V usage is TRBV6-1 and J usage is TRBJ1-2; the D gene is possibly TRBD1 (6 bases). V lost 8 bases to trimming and J lost 3 bases, with 10 bases between them. The CDR3 totals 12 residues. Germline V gene lookup returns CDR1 MNHNS and CDR2 SASEGT. The CDR3 loop is CASWDIYYGYTF. The CDR3 bases are TGTGCCAGCTGGGACATATACTATGGCTACACCTTC.

In its sample, this clone was seen a few times. This chain links TRBV13 with TRBJ1-2, with TRBD1 matching 9 bases. The CDR3 loop spans 17 amino acids. Germline loops: CDR1 PRHDT, CDR2 FYEKMQ (reference sequence). Trimming removed 2 bases from V and 6 bases from J; junction bases left unmatched: 13. The CDR3 reads CASSLKRLGTGKHGYTF. In DNA, the CDR3 is TGTGCCAGCAGCTTAAAGAGGTTGGGGACAGGGAAACATGGCTACACCTTC.

The CDR3 loop is CASSDSPWGRIEAFF. CDR3 nucleotides: TGCGCCAGCAGCGATTCTCCTTGGGGGAGGATTGAAGCTTTCTTT. The chain has TRBV10-2 and TRBJ1-1; possible D gene TRBD1, 5 bases. V lost 6 bases, J lost 7 bases, and 21 bases lay in between. The germline V gene has CDR1 WSHSY and CDR2 SAAADI. The CDR3 covers 15 residues.

The rearrangement joins TRBV18 to TRBJ2-7; weak D call: TRBD1 (6 bases). Trimming cost V 1 base and J 6 bases, with 22 bases left between them. The CDR3 is made up of 17 amino acids. Per the germline V gene, CDR1 is KGHSH and CDR2 is LQKENI. The CDR3 is CASSPLPRGSVGAEQYF. The CDR3 nucleotides read TGTGCCAGCTCACCACTCCCCAGGGGCTCGGTAGGAGCCGAGCAGTACTTC.

The J gene is TRBJ1-1, the V gene TRBV10-3; D gene ambiguous. V gave up 4 bases and J gave up 2 bases, with 8 bases separating them. CDR3 size: 13 residues. Germline V gene data show CDR1 as ENHRY and CDR2 as SYGVKD. The DNA of the CDR3 is TGTGCCATCAGTGGCCAGTTAAACACTGAAGCTTTCTTT. It is translated as CAISGQLNTEAFF.

The J gene is TRBJ2-3, the V gene TRBV29-1, with D unclear. V gave up 3 bases and J gave up 4 bases, with 8 bases separating them. The CDR3 length is 12 residues. Looked up from germline, CDR1 is SQVTM and CDR2 is ANQGSEA. CDR3 loop: CSVEADPDTQYF. Written as DNA, the CDR3 is TGCAGCGTTGAGGCGGATCCAGATACGCAGTATTTT.

The J gene is TRBJ2-6, the V gene TRBV23-1; D remains unclear. TRBV23-1 is an open reading frame whose function is uncertain. This CDR3 comprises 18 residues. V shed 3 bases and J shed 0 bases, with 15 bases lying between them. CDR3: CASSQRQAQLSGANVLTF. The CDR3 DNA reads TGCGCCAGCAGTCAGCGGCAAGCGCAGCTCTCTGGGGCCAACGTCCTGACTTTC.

A single count supports this clone. V and J are TRBV11-2 and TRBJ1-2; TRBD1 might be the D (5 bases). Germline V gives CDR1 SGHAT, CDR2 FQNNGV. Trimming removed 5 bases at V and 4 bases at J, with 14 bases between. The length of the CDR3 is 14 residues. DNA for the CDR3: TGTGCCAGCAGCCGACAGCTTGCTCTCTATGGCTACACCTTC. Translated, it gives CASSRQLALYGYTF.

The chain has TRBV7-3 and TRBJ2-1; TRBD1 aligns across 10 bases. This CDR3 contains 14 residues. V dropped 0 bases and J dropped 9; count of bases not matched to a gene: 2. The germline V gene has CDR1 SGHTA and CDR2 FQGTGA. The CDR3 nucleotides are TGTGCCAGCAGCTTAACGGGACAGGGGACTGAGCAGTTCTTC. Its protein is CASSLTGQGTEQFF.

The chain couples TRBV5-1 to TRBJ1-4, with no clear D. The V gene's germline CDR1 is SGHRS and CDR2 YFSETQ. The CDR3 totals 14 residues. V lost 4 bases to trimming and J lost 0 bases, with 7 bases between them. The CDR3 bases are TGCGCCAGCAGCCCGCCGGCAACTAATGAAAAACTGTTTTTT. As protein: CASSPPATNEKLFF.

The rearrangement links TRBV11-2 to TRBJ1-1; D unresolved. V was pared by 3 bases and J by 2 bases, with 10 bases between. CDR3 length: 14 residues. Germline V gene lookup returns CDR1 SGHAT and CDR2 FQNNGV. CDR3 DNA sequence: TGTGCCAGCAGCTTCCGGGGATCTAACACTGAAGCTTTCTTT. The encoded protein is CASSFRGSNTEAFF. Looking up the rest from reference TRBV11-2 and TRBJ1-1 gives the full variable domain: EAGVAQSPRYKIIEKRQSVAFWCNPISGHATLYWYQQILGQGPKLLIQFQNNGVVDDSQLPKDRFSAERLKGVDSTLKIQPAKLEDSAVYLCASSFRGSNTEAFFGQGTRLTVV.

This clone was seen once. The V call is TRBV11-2, the J call TRBJ2-7, with D possibly being TRBD1 (6 bases). V gave up 5 bases and J gave up 2 bases, with 16 bases separating them. CDR1 SGHAT and CDR2 FQNNGV come from the germline V gene. This CDR3 is built from 15 residues. The DNA for the CDR3 is TGTGCCAGCAGCGACTTAAAGGGGGATGCCTACGAGCAGTACTTC. This gives the protein CASSDLKGDAYEQYF. The entire variable domain, with the rest obtained from reference TRBV11-2 and TRBJ2-7, is as follows: EAGVAQSPRYKIIEKRQSVAFWCNPISGHATLYWYQQILGQGPKLLIQFQNNGVVDDSQLPKDRFSAERLKGVDSTLKIQPAKLEDSAVYLCASSDLKGDAYEQYFGPGTRLTVT.

The V gene is TRBV2, the J gene TRBJ2-1; 7 nucleotides line up with TRBD2. Germline V CDR1 and CDR2: SNHLY, FYNNEI. V lost 8 bases to trimming and J lost 6 bases; unmatched junction nucleotides: 10. The CDR3 spans 14 residues. The DNA for the CDR3 is TGTGCCAGCCGTCGAGGGGAGGGCCCCAATGAGCAGTTCTTC. Translating it yields CASRRGEGPNEQFF.

Of note for this clone: The sample contains more than one DNA sequence encoding this CDR3. The chain carries TRBV6-7 and TRBJ1-2; 8 bases align to TRBD1. TRBV6-7 is designated an ORF whose function remains uncertain. There are 16 residues in the CDR3. Trimming cost V 4 bases and J 1 base; bases outside gene matches: 8. The CDR3 sequence: CASSSLDRAFNYGYTF. CDR3 DNA sequence: TGTGCCAGCAGTTCCCTGGACAGGGCATTTAACTATGGCTACACCTTC.

The V call is TRBV6-5, the J call TRBJ1-2, with 10 bases identical to TRBD1. The CDR3 consists of 15 residues. The trim removed 4 bases at V and 4 bases at J, leaving 6 bases unmatched. Germline CDR1 and CDR2: MNHEY and SVGAGI. The CDR3 bases are TGTGCCAGCAGTTCCCCCGGACAGGGGGGCTATGGCTACACCTTC. It codes for CASSSPGQGGYGYTF.

The chain couples TRBV27 to TRBJ1-5; 8 nucleotides align to TRBD1. Germline V gives CDR1 MNHEY, CDR2 SMNVEV (reference sequence). The CDR3 has 14 residues. Germline trimming cut 5 bases from V and 6 bases from J; bases unmatched to any gene: 6. In DNA, the CDR3 is TGTGCCAGCAGTCCCCAGGGGGCGGGTCAGCCCCAGCATTTT. Translation: CASSPQGAGQPQHF.

The chain employs TRBV5-1 and TRBJ1-1; tentative D call: TRBD1 (6 bases). The CDR3 consists of 14 residues. In germline, CDR1 is SGHRS, CDR2 YFSETQ. V lost 0 bases, J lost 2 bases, and 8 bases lay in between. The CDR3 loop reads CASSLGTANTEAFF. DNA of the CDR3: TGCGCCAGCAGCTTGGGGACAGCAAACACTGAAGCTTTCTTT.

This clone turned up a few times. The rearrangement joins TRBV7-9 to TRBJ2-2; TRBD1 matches at 9 bases. Germline V gives CDR1 SEHNR, CDR2 FQNEAQ (reference sequence). Trimming removed 6 bases from V and 7 bases from J; junction bases left unmatched: 6. The CDR3 totals 14 residues. This chain's CDR3 is CASSHTGGGGELFF. CDR3 nucleotides: TGTGCCAGCAGTCATACAGGGGGCGGCGGGGAGCTGTTTTTT. Using reference TRBV7-9 and TRBJ2-2 for the parts outside the CDR3, the full variable domain is DTGVSQNPRHKITKRGQNVTFRCDPISEHNRLYWYRQTLGQGPEFLTYFQNEAQLEKSRLLSDRFSAERPKGSFSTLEIQRTEQGDSAMYLCASSHTGGGGELFFGEGSRLTVL.

As for this clone: Other DNA sequences in the sample encode the same CDR3. V is TRBV5-1 and J is TRBJ2-7; possibly TRBD1 for D (5 bases). The CDR3 runs 14 residues. V was shortened by 0 bases and J by 6 bases, with 13 bases between the two germline ends. Germline V gene data show CDR1 as SGHRS and CDR2 as YFSETQ. DNA for the CDR3: TGCGCCAGCAGCTTGGTGGCAGGGTCGGGCGAGCAGTACTTC. Translated: CASSLVAGSGEQYF.

This chain uses TRBV7-9 with TRBJ2-7; the D gene is possibly TRBD2 (6 bases). The CDR3 is 14 residues long. Germline V CDR1 and CDR2: SEHNR, FQNEAQ (reference sequence). The V gene lost 1 base and the J gene lost 6 bases, with 13 bases spanning the gap. CDR3 DNA sequence: TGTGCCAGCAGCTTAGGGGGGGTTCGGAGCGAGCAGTACTTC. This sequence encodes CASSLGGVRSEQYF. The full variable domain, in which reference TRBV7-9 and TRBJ2-7 provide the parts outside the CDR3, is DTGVSQNPRHKITKRGQNVTFRCDPISEHNRLYWYRQTLGQGPEFLTYFQNEAQLEKSRLLSDRFSAERPKGSFSTLEIQRTEQGDSAMYLCASSLGGVRSEQYFGPGTRLTVT.

The V gene is TRBV9, the J gene TRBJ1-6; a possible D gene is TRBD1 (5 bases). The CDR3 loop spans 12 amino acids. With 3 bases removed from V and 9 bases from J, the gap between germline ends came to 7 bases. Germline CDR1 reads SGDLS; CDR2 reads YYNGEE. The CDR3 coding sequence is TGTGCCAGCAGCGCCGGGGGTTCACCCCTCCACTTT. This translates into CASSAGGSPLHF.

Worth noting for this clone: This CDR3 is also generated by other DNA sequences in the sample. The chain is built from TRBV28 and TRBJ1-5; no reliable D call. CDR1 is MDHEN and CDR2 is SYDVKM in the germline V gene. With 2 bases removed from V and 7 bases from J, the gap between germline ends came to 3 bases. The CDR3 runs to 11 residues. The CDR3 coding sequence is TGTGCCAGCAGTTTAGGCCAGCCCCAGCATTTT. Translated: CASSLGQPQHF.

The chain carries TRBV2 and TRBJ2-5; 9 bases agree with TRBD2. The end of the DNA aligns better with TRBJ2-7, so the J call may be wrong. The CDR3 has 14 residues. Germline V lookup: CDR1 SNHLY, CDR2 FYNNEI. The CDR3 protein is CASRVAGAAYEQYF. CDR3 nucleotide sequence: TGTGCCAGCAGGGTAGCGGGGGCTGCCTACGAGCAGTACTTC.

This CDR3 is CSAAGAQGFDEKLFF. The CDR3 nucleotides read TGCAGCGCCGCCGGGGCACAGGGTTTTGATGAAAAACTGTTTTTT. The chain uses TRBV29-1 and TRBJ1-4; D perhaps matches TRBD1 (6 bases). CDR3 length: 15 amino acids. The V and J ends lost 7 bases and 6 bases respectively, with 21 bases between them. Germline V CDR1 and CDR2: SQVTM, ANQGSEA. Drawing the rest from reference TRBV29-1 and TRBJ1-4, the complete variable domain is SAVISQKPSRDICQRGTSLTIQCQVDSQVTMMFWYRQQPGQSLTLIATANQGSEATYESGFVIDKFPISRPNLTFSTLTVSNMSPEDSSIYLCSAAGAQGFDEKLFFGSGTQLSVL.

The chain has TRBV30 and TRBJ1-4, with 7 bases matching TRBD1. The V and J ends lost 0 bases and 3 bases, in that order; junction bases with no gene match: 1. CDR1 GTSNPN and CDR2 SVGIG come from the germline V gene (reference sequence). The CDR3 covers 14 residues. CDR3 region: CAWSVTGSNEKLFF. The CDR3 coding sequence is TGTGCCTGGAGTGTGACAGGGTCTAATGAAAAACTGTTTTTT.

The chain combines TRBV2 with TRBJ2-1; D gene uncertain. The length of the CDR3 is 14 residues. Germline CDR1 is SNHLY and CDR2 is FYNNEI. The V gene lost 0 bases and the J gene lost 7 bases, with 10 bases spanning the gap. The chain's CDR3 is CASSEARLRNEQFF. CDR3 sequence (DNA): TGTGCCAGCAGTGAAGCCAGACTTAGGAATGAGCAGTTCTTC.

This rearrangement joins TRBV7-8 to TRBJ1-1, with D unresolved. This CDR3 contains 13 residues. From germline, CDR1 is SGHVS and CDR2 FQNEAQ. V was clipped by 2 bases and J by 3 bases, with 7 bases between them. The CDR3 nucleotides read TGTGCCAGCAGCTTACCACAATACACTGAAGCTTTCTTT. It codes for CASSLPQYTEAFF.